This T cell receptor (beta chain) was captured by sequencing in a study of metastatic and nonmetastatic thyroid tumors. Study details: Repertoires from malignant and benign thyroid patients were compared across blood and tumor or nodule tissue.

The study's findings and limits: Benign nodules were reported to have significantly lower TCR beta diversity than malignant thyroid tumors, in blood and tumor.

There were no patients who had received any treatment before thyroid surgery. In the original workflow: Construction of a distant-metastasis classifier for papillary thyroid cancer relied on CDR3 differences across clinicopathological groups. TCRdb re-called the PCR reads with MiXCR. TCRdb's processing, not the study's, gives the V and J calls here. The profile shows over 40,000 clones, about 25% of them singletons. This clone has just one count. Its target is not known. This TCR derives from a male donor with papillary thyroid cancer or a benign thyroid nodule (not recorded which). Some clones in this sample may be carry-over from other donors' samples. Sample: blood.

CDR3 nucleotide sequence: TGTGCCTGGAGCCCACCCGGACTGAGTAATTCACCCCTCCACTTT. Its translation: CAWSPPGLSNSPLHF. V is TRBV30 and J is TRBJ1-6; the D is unclear. The V end lost 3 bases, the J end lost 6 bases, and 15 bases lay between the germline ends. CDR1 GTSNPN and CDR2 SVGIG come from the germline V gene (reference sequence). The CDR3 runs 15 residues.